This T cell receptor (beta chain) emerged from a study of breast tumors, draining lymph nodes, adjacent tissues. Study observations and caveats: Tumor TCR diversity was below lymph nodes but above nontumor tissue. Tumor and nontumor repertoires were significantly more similar in luminal-like than in basal-like breast cancer. Tumor T cell lymph node origin was a supported hypothesis, not proven.

Points on this clonotype: As yet, its antigen is unknown.

The CDR3 spans 16 residues. Germline V CDR1 and CDR2: LGHDT, YNNKEL (reference sequence). V was trimmed by 5 bases and J by 7 bases, leaving 21 bases between them. A single record per CDR3 protein comes from TCRdb applying MiXCR to the multiplex PCR reads. The data contain roughly 120,000 distinct CDR3 sequences, around 20% of them singletons. Axillary draining lymph nodes of breast cancer patients supplied the node samples. This clonotype was obtained from a female donor with breast cancer. Some clones in this sample may be carry-over from other donors' samples. The chain couples TRBV3-1 to TRBJ2-1; D is perhaps TRBD2 (6 bases). What was sequenced was axillary lymph node tissue. The CDR3: CASSAPVRDGGNEQFF. The CDR3 DNA sequence: TGTGCCAGCAGCGCTCCGGTGCGGGACGGCGGGAATGAGCAGTTCTTC.